This T cell receptor (beta chain) emerged from a study of blood T cell repertoires in COVID-19. As for the study in general: Some COVID-19 samples were acute and others convalescent; all came from the United States, Italy and Spain. PBMCs, B-cell-depleted T cells, or T cells were the source of the cDNA or gDNA that made up the material.

In the authors' methods: Estimated nucleated cell counts came from reference gene primer amplification. Generated by immunoSEQ multiplex PCR, the TCRdb table keeps only in-frame clones and is missing some. V, J and clone size are taken as reported in that table, and D and trimming were inferred from the DNA itself. This sample has roughly 150,000 clones, with around 80% found just once. CDR1 and CDR2 from the germline V gene are SGHDT and YYEEEE. Trimming cost V 4 bases and J 10 bases, with 15 bases left between them. CDR3 length equals 14 residues. V usage is TRBV5-6 and J usage is TRBJ1-6, with D maybe TRBD1 (6 bases). This TCR was recovered from a man aged 55 to 70 with acute or convalescent COVID-19. The sequencing sample was made of peripheral blood. The chain's CDR3 is CASSVTGIRSPLHF. CDR3 in DNA: TGTGCCAGCAGCGTAACAGGGATTCGATCACCCCTCCACTTT.